The following is a TCR beta chain sequence with its context. This record belongs to a study of blood T cell repertoires in COVID-19. Study in general: The samples span acute and convalescent COVID-19 from the United States, Italy and Spain. In each case, the material was cDNA or gDNA derived from T cells, B-cell-depleted T cells, or PBMCs.

Trimming stripped 2 bases from V and 5 bases from J, with 13 bases between. The CDR3 has 15 residues. The germline V gene encodes CDR1 SGHVS and CDR2 FQNEAQ. In the original analysis: From reference gene primer amplification, estimates of nucleated cell counts were derived. The assay was immunoSEQ multiplex PCR, and TCRdb's table has in-frame clones only and misses some. For V, J and clone size, that table is used; D and trimming come from the DNA. This sample yields fewer than 150,000 clones, of which over 75% are seen a single time; approximately 3.6% belongs to the top ten. The TCR sequence derives from a woman in her fifties or sixties with acute or convalescent COVID-19. Material: peripheral blood. The genes are TRBV7-8 and TRBJ2-1, with D possibly being TRBD2 (5 bases). The CDR3 spells CASSLLTTTNNEQFF. CDR3 nucleotides: TGTGCCAGCAGCTTACTGACTACGACAAACAATGAGCAGTTCTTC. The whole variable domain, filled in from reference TRBV7-8 and TRBJ2-1, reads GAGVSQSPRYKVAKRGQDVALRCDPISGHVSLFWYQQALGQGPEFLTYFQNEAQLDKSGLPSDRFFAERPEGSVSTLKIQRTQQEDSAVYLCASSLLTTTNNEQFFGPGTRLTVL.